These 28 T cell receptor beta chains share one sample of origin, sequenced in a study of STAT5B mutations in CD4+ large granular lymphocyte leukemia. This table comes from immunoSEQ multiplex PCR, and its TCRdb copy is limited to in-frame clones, with some not included. The sample includes some 1,700 clones, more than 60% of them seen just once. Sequences were obtained from PBMCs. The receptors here all came from a woman in her 70s with CD4+ T-cell large granular lymphocyte leukemia.

The V and J genes are TRBV5-4 and TRBJ2-1; no clear D gene. The CDR3 runs to 13 residues. V was trimmed by 2 bases and J by 8 bases, leaving 11 bases between them. The germline CDR1 and CDR2 sequences are SGHNT and YYREEE (reference sequence). This chain's CDR3 is CASSLIPADEQFF. The CDR3 DNA reads TGTGCCAGCAGCTTAATTCCGGCGGATGAGCAGTTCTTC.

The V and J genes are TRBV7-9 and TRBJ2-5; 9 positions agree with TRBD2. The CDR3 loop spans 15 amino acids. The ends lost 4 bases at V and 2 bases at J; junction bases unmatched: 5. Germline V gene lookup returns CDR1 SEHNR and CDR2 FQNEAQ (reference sequence). The CDR3 loop reads CASSWAGGLQETQYF. The CDR3 DNA follows: TGTGCCAGCAGCTGGGCGGGGGGGCTTCAAGAGACCCAGTACTTC.

This clone was counted a few times. The CDR3 DNA is TGCGCCAGCAGCCGATTACAGGGGGTTACTGAAGCTTTCTTT. It is translated as CASSRLQGVTEAFF. V gene TRBV5-1 combines with J gene TRBJ1-1; 8 bases map to TRBD1. The CDR3 runs 14 residues. Germline V CDR1 and CDR2: SGHRS, YFSETQ. Germline trimming cut 4 bases from V and 5 bases from J; bases unmatched to any gene: 7.

The chain is built from TRBV6-5 and TRBJ2-7; D perhaps matches TRBD1 (6 bases). Germline CDR1 is MNHEY and CDR2 is SVGAGI. The V end lost 5 bases, the J end lost 2 bases, and 13 bases lay between the germline ends. The CDR3 is 14 residues long. The CDR3: CASSPGKGAYEQYF. The CDR3 DNA follows: TGTGCCAGCAGTCCCGGGAAGGGGGCCTACGAGCAGTACTTC.

Written as DNA, the CDR3 is TGCGCCAGCAGCTCCCCGGGGGGTGAGCAGTTCTTC. It translates to CASSSPGGEQFF. The chain has TRBV5-1 and TRBJ2-1; 7 bases match TRBD2. Germline values: CDR1 SGHRS, CDR2 YFSETQ. V lost 3 bases, J lost 9 bases, and 3 bases stayed unmatched. This CDR3 has 12 residues.

This sequence joins TRBV7-9 and TRBJ2-5; D is uncertain. V was shortened by 5 bases and J by 0 bases, with 1 base between the two germline ends. This CDR3 is built from 11 residues. Germline CDR1 is SEHNR and CDR2 is FQNEAQ (reference sequence). This CDR3 is CASSNQETQYF. Written as DNA, the CDR3 is TGTGCCAGCAGCAACCAAGAGACCCAGTACTTC.

This chain joins TRBV30 and TRBJ1-6; no firm D call. The CDR3 covers 12 residues. Germline V CDR1 and CDR2: GTSNPN, SVGIG (reference sequence). The V gene lost 3 bases and the J gene lost 9 bases, with 9 bases spanning the gap. Written as DNA, the CDR3 is TGTGCCTGGAGGGGAGTGCGTTCACCCCTCCACTTT. Protein product: CAWRGVRSPLHF.

The V gene is TRBV9, the J gene TRBJ2-5; D may be TRBD1 (6 bases). Between the trimmed V and J ends, which lost 0 bases and 5 bases, there was a span of 14 bases. Germline loops: CDR1 SGDLS, CDR2 YYNGEE. The CDR3 runs to 15 residues. The CDR3 protein is CASSVAGGSVETQYF. CDR3 DNA: TGTGCCAGCAGCGTAGCTGGGGGCTCAGTGGAGACCCAGTACTTC. Combining the CDR3 with reference TRBV9 and TRBJ2-5 gives the whole variable domain DSGVTQTPKHLITATGQRVTLRCSPRSGDLSVYWYQQSLDQGLQFLIQYYNGEERAKGNILERFSAQQFPDLHSELNLSSLELGDSALYFCASSVAGGSVETQYFGPGTRLLVL.

The rearrangement uses TRBV7-2 and TRBJ2-5, with a tentative D call TRBD1 (5 bases). V was pared by 2 bases and J by 5 bases, with 9 bases between. This CDR3 has 13 residues. Germline-derived CDR1 and CDR2 are SGHTA and FQGNSA. CDR3 residues: CASSLPGSETQYF. The CDR3 nucleotides read TGTGCCAGCAGCTTACCAGGGTCCGAGACCCAGTACTTC. Drawing the rest from reference TRBV7-2 and TRBJ2-5, the complete variable domain is GAGVSQSPSNKVTEKGKDVELRCDPISGHTALYWYRQSLGQGLEFLIYFQGNSAPDKSGLPSDRFSAERTGGSVSTLTIQRTQQEDSAVYLCASSLPGSETQYFGPGTRLLVL.

In its sample, this clone was seen a few times. The rearrangement uses TRBV11-2 and TRBJ2-7; D might be TRBD1 (5 bases). V was pared by 1 base and J by 0 bases, with 13 bases between. Per the germline V gene, CDR1 is SGHAT and CDR2 is FQNNGV. The CDR3 runs to 16 residues. CDR3 nucleotide sequence: TGTGCCAGCAGCTTAGGACAGCGAGTCAGCTCCTACGAGCAGTACTTC. Protein sequence: CASSLGQRVSSYEQYF. The full variable domain, rest sourced from reference TRBV11-2 and TRBJ2-7, is EAGVAQSPRYKIIEKRQSVAFWCNPISGHATLYWYQQILGQGPKLLIQFQNNGVVDDSQLPKDRFSAERLKGVDSTLKIQPAKLEDSAVYLCASSLGQRVSSYEQYFGPGTRLTVT.

CDR3 nucleotide sequence: TGCAGCGTCGCCGGGACTAGCGGGAGACTACAAGAGACCCAGTACTTC. Its protein is CSVAGTSGRLQETQYF. V usage is TRBV29-1 and J usage is TRBJ2-5, with 14 nucleotides matching TRBD2. The germline gives CDR1 SQVTM, CDR2 ANQGSEA. With 6 bases clipped from V and 2 bases from J, the junction kept 8 bases outside the gene matches. CDR3 size: 16 residues. Drawing the rest from reference TRBV29-1 and TRBJ2-5, the complete variable domain is SAVISQKPSRDICQRGTSLTIQCQVDSQVTMMFWYRQQPGQSLTLIATANQGSEATYESGFVIDKFPISRPNLTFSTLTVSNMSPEDSSIYLCSVAGTSGRLQETQYFGPGTRLLVL.

V and J are TRBV13 and TRBJ2-5; no firm D call. The length of the CDR3 is 15 residues. V was trimmed by 4 bases and J by 1 base, leaving 13 bases between them. Germline CDR1 PRHDT, CDR2 FYEKMQ (reference sequence). CDR3 sequence: CASSSTGNTQETQYF. The DNA of the CDR3 is TGTGCCAGCAGCTCGACCGGCAACACCCAAGAGACCCAGTACTTC. Full variable domain (outside the CDR3, taken from reference TRBV13 and TRBJ2-5): AAGVIQSPRHLIKEKRETATLKCYPIPRHDTVYWYQQGPGQDPQFLISFYEKMQSDKGSIPDRFSAQQFSDYHSELNMSSLELGDSALYFCASSSTGNTQETQYFGPGTRLLVL.

This clone appeared once. The V and J genes are TRBV11-3 and TRBJ2-2; no firm D call. Germline CDR1 reads SGHNT; CDR2 reads YENEEA. V lost 5 bases and J 5 bases, leaving 15 bases between the germline ends. This CDR3 is 15 amino acids long. The DNA for the CDR3 is TGTGCCAGCAGCCCCGACCCATTGTCAACCGGGGAGCTGTTTTTT. Translation gives CASSPDPLSTGELFF.

This clone was found once. V gene TRBV5-1 combines with J gene TRBJ2-7; 8 nucleotides align to TRBD1. This CDR3 is built from 13 residues. The V gene's germline CDR1 is SGHRS and CDR2 YFSETQ. The trim removed 1 base at V and 4 bases at J, leaving 1 base unmatched. CDR3 coding DNA: TGCGCCAGCAGCTTGCAGGGGGCTTACGAGCAGTACTTC. Translated: CASSLQGAYEQYF.

The rearrangement links TRBV5-5 to TRBJ2-1, with 7 bases aligning to TRBD2. CDR3 length equals 15 residues. Per the germline V gene, CDR1 is SGHKS and CDR2 is YYEKEE (reference sequence). Trimming took 0 bases from V and 5 from J; bases not matched to a gene: 5. Here the CDR3 reads CASSLAAGANNEQFF. The DNA of the CDR3 is TGTGCCAGCAGCTTGGCGGCGGGAGCAAACAATGAGCAGTTCTTC.

V usage is TRBV28 and J usage is TRBJ2-7; weak D call: TRBD1 (6 bases). Germline CDR1 MDHEN, CDR2 SYDVKM. The CDR3 is made up of 14 amino acids. Here the CDR3 DNA reads TGTGCCGGCAGTGCCGGGACAACCTCCTACGAGCAGTACGTC. Amino acid sequence: CAGSAGTTSYEQYV.

The chain recombines TRBV5-6 with TRBJ1-5; possible D gene TRBD1, 5 bases. Germline V gene lookup returns CDR1 SGHDT and CDR2 YYEEEE. Trimming took 4 bases from V and 5 from J, leaving 7 bases between them. The CDR3 spans 12 residues. The CDR3 DNA reads as TGTGCCAGCAGCCAAGGGGATCAGCCCCAGCATTTT. Translation: CASSQGDQPQHF.

The chain uses TRBV5-1 and TRBJ2-4; 9 bases line up with TRBD1. Germline V CDR1 and CDR2: SGHRS, YFSETQ. After removal of 4 bases from V and 6 bases from J, the junction contained 5 bases not matched to a gene. The CDR3 is 14 residues long. The CDR3: CASSTGDRANIQYF. In nucleotides, the CDR3 is TGCGCCAGCAGCACCGGGGACAGGGCAAACATTCAGTACTTC.

V is TRBV2 and J is TRBJ1-2, with TRBD1 matching 8 bases. This CDR3 region has 14 residues. Germline V gene data show CDR1 as SNHLY and CDR2 as FYNNEI. The V segment lost 4 bases and the J segment 7 bases; nucleotides outside the gene matches: 8. The CDR3, as DNA: TGTGCCAGCAGTGTCGCGGACAGGGCGAGTGGCTACACCTTC. It yields the protein CASSVADRASGYTF.

This chain links TRBV27 with TRBJ2-1; 9 bases fit TRBD1. The CDR3 has 13 amino acids. Looked up from germline, CDR1 is MNHEY and CDR2 is SMNVEV (reference sequence). With 6 bases clipped from V and 4 bases from J, the junction kept 1 base outside the gene matches. The DNA for the CDR3 is TGTGCCAGCAGGGACAGGGGTTACAATGAGCAGTTCTTC. The encoded protein is CASRDRGYNEQFF.

Only one count was recorded for this clone. The rearrangement links TRBV29-1 to TRBJ2-5, with D maybe TRBD2 (5 bases). The end of the DNA fits TRBJ2-7 better, so the J call may be wrong. The germline V gene encodes CDR1 SQVTM and CDR2 ANQGSEA. The CDR3 totals 14 residues. In DNA form, the CDR3 reads TGCAGCGTTGGTCTAGCCTTATCCTCCTACGAGCAGTACTTC. It is translated as CSVGLALSSYEQYF.

The CDR3 DNA sequence: TGTGCCAGCAGCTTAGTGGCAGGGGGAGCCTACGAGCAGTACTTC. Amino acids: CASSLVAGGAYEQYF. The chain couples TRBV7-2 to TRBJ2-7; 7 nucleotides agree with TRBD1. Per germline, CDR1 SGHTA and CDR2 FQGNSA. V lost 1 base to trimming and J lost 2 bases; unmatched junction nucleotides: 5. The CDR3 spans 15 residues.

The gene calls are TRBV2 and TRBJ1-5; no firm D call. This CDR3 spans 14 amino acids. Trimming removed 6 bases at V and 0 bases at J, with 9 bases between. CDR1 is SNHLY, CDR2 FYNNEI, per germline. CDR3 DNA sequence: TGTGCCAGCAGCTACAGTAATAGCAATCAGCCCCAGCATTTT. Translated, it gives CASSYSNSNQPQHF.

This rearrangement joins TRBV5-4 to TRBJ2-2; D may correspond to TRBD1 or TRBD2 (6 bases each). CDR1 and CDR2 (germline): SGHNT, YYREEE (reference sequence). The CDR3 contains 16 residues. The germline V and J ends were trimmed by 6 bases and 1 base, with 16 bases remaining between them. In nucleotides, the CDR3 is TGTGCCAGCACTGGGTTGGAGGGGGGGAACACCGGGGAGCTGTTTTTT. Translated: CASTGLEGGNTGELFF.

The chain recombines TRBV27 with TRBJ1-1; 7 bases align to TRBD1. CDR3 length: 15 amino acids. V lost 5 bases and J lost 3; bases outside the gene matches: 9. Germline-derived CDR1 and CDR2 are MNHEY and SMNVEV (reference sequence). The CDR3 bases are TGTGCCAGCAGTGTAGGCCGGGACAGCTACACTGAAGCTTTCTTT. Its protein product is CASSVGRDSYTEAFF.

DNA of the CDR3: TGTGCCAGCAGTACGTTCGGCGGAGCGGGGGAGACCCAGTACTTC. This translates into CASSTFGGAGETQYF. This chain uses TRBV25-1 with TRBJ2-5; 7 nucleotides align to TRBD2. This CDR3 spans 15 amino acids. The V gene's germline CDR1 is MGHDK and CDR2 SYGVNS. V lost 5 bases to trimming and J lost 5 bases; unmatched junction nucleotides: 11.

The rearrangement links TRBV7-9 to TRBJ2-1; TRBD2 matches at 7 bases. CDR3 length equals 16 residues. J lost 8 bases, V lost 2 bases, and 12 bases had no gene match. Germline CDR1 is SEHNR and CDR2 is FQNEAQ (reference sequence). Written as DNA, the CDR3 is TGTGCCAGCAGCTTATGGGGACGGACCGCGGGGGATGAGCAGTTCTTC. Translation gives CASSLWGRTAGDEQFF.

The V gene is TRBV14, the J gene TRBJ1-1, with 9 bases lining up with TRBD1. The CDR3 contains 12 residues. Per germline, CDR1 SGHDN and CDR2 FVKESK. The trim removed 1 base at V and 11 bases at J, leaving 2 bases unmatched. The DNA of the CDR3 is TGTGCCAGCAGCCAAGGGGGGACAGGGGCTTTCTTT. Its translation: CASSQGGTGAFF.